The present entry profiles one T cell receptor (beta chain) with its context. What it binds is not known. This record comes from a study of regulatory T cells in long-lasting Graves disease. Study-level points and caveats: Persistent disease showed a preference for TRBV28, TRBJ1-2 and TRBJ2-5. Persistent Graves' patients showed reduced TCR diversity versus newly diagnosed patients.

V gave up 0 bases and J gave up 4 bases; unmatched junction bases: 6. The CDR3 sequence is 16 residues long. Germline CDR1 is SGHRS and CDR2 is YFSETQ. Both iRepertoire HTBI primers and Arm-PCR of CDR3 regions were used to build the TCR beta libraries. TCRdb processed the multiplex PCR reads anew with MiXCR; each CDR3 protein has one entry. The sample carries over 650,000 distinct CDR3 sequences, around 30% recorded once. Time point here: persistent/refractory GD, antithyroid drugs over 5 years with positive TRAb. Following extraction of RNA from PBMCs, that RNA was used to make the TCR library. The sequence came from a female donor with Graves disease. The sample here was peripheral blood mononuclear cells (PBMCs), taken when the disease was refractory, from a patient treated with antithyroid drugs. V gene TRBV5-1 combines with J gene TRBJ2-3; 9 positions match TRBD2. The CDR3 sequence: CASSLELAGVADTQYF. In DNA, the CDR3 is TGCGCCAGCAGCTTGGAATTAGCGGGAGTGGCAGATACGCAGTATTTT.